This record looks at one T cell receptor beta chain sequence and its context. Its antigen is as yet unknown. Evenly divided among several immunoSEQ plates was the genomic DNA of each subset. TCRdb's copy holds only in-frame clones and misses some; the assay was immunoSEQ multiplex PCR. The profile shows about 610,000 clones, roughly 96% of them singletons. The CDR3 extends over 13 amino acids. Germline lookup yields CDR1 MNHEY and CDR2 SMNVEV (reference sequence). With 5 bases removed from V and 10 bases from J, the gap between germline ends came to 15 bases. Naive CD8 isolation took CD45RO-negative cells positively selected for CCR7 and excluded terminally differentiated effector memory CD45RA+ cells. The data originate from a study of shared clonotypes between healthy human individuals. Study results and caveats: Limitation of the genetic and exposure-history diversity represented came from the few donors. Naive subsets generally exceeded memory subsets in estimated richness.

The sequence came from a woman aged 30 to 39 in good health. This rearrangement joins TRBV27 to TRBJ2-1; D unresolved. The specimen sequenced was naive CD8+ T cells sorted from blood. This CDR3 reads CASSPFDPGEQFF. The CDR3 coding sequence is TGTGCCAGCAGTCCCTTCGATCCCGGGGAGCAGTTCTTC.